One and the same sample provided the 19 T cell receptor beta chains below, sequenced in a study of CD8 T cells in Susac syndrome. Random-hexamer reverse transcription was applied to roughly 0.45 to 1 ug RNA. TCRdb re-called the immunoSEQ multiplex PCR reads with MiXCR, one entry per CDR3 protein. The sample consists of about 300,000 distinct CDR3 sequences, approximately 85% of them appearing once. The sequencing sample was made of CD8+ T cells from PBMCs. These receptors all stem from a human donor with multiple sclerosis.

The V call is TRBV7-8, the J call TRBJ1-5, with 9 bases lining up with TRBD1. V dropped 5 bases and J dropped 0; count of bases not matched to a gene: 8. This CDR3 comprises 17 residues. Germline V gene data show CDR1 as SGHVS and CDR2 as FQNEAQ. The CDR3 DNA follows: TGTGCCAGCAGCAGGCAGACAGGGGGGAATAGCAATCAGCCCCAGCATTTT. It codes for CASSRQTGGNSNQPQHF.

The rearrangement joins TRBV27 to TRBJ1-6; D gene uncertain. Germline values: CDR1 MNHEY, CDR2 SMNVEV (reference sequence). This CDR3 has 16 amino acids. The V end lost 0 bases, the J end lost 9 bases, and 15 bases lay between the germline ends. CDR3 in DNA: TGTGCCAGCAGTTTATCTCTGGGTGGTACGGTTTCACCCCTCCACTTT. Protein sequence: CASSLSLGGTVSPLHF.

The chain employs TRBV29-1 and TRBJ2-1; 9 bases line up with TRBD2. The V and J ends lost 1 base and 2 bases, in that order; junction bases with no gene match: 9. Per the germline V gene, CDR1 is SQVTM and CDR2 is ANQGSEA. CDR3 length: 17 residues. The CDR3 loop reads CSVEGLAEPGAYNEQFF. Written as DNA, the CDR3 is TGCAGCGTTGAAGGACTAGCGGAGCCCGGCGCCTACAATGAGCAGTTCTTC.

The chain uses TRBV28 and TRBJ2-1; 10 bases map to TRBD2. This CDR3 is 14 amino acids long. Germline V gives CDR1 MDHEN, CDR2 SYDVKM. After removal of 4 bases from V and 6 bases from J, the junction contained 3 bases not matched to a gene. CDR3 nucleotide sequence: TGTGCCAGCAGTTCCCCTAGCGGGAGCAATGAGCAGTTCTTC. This translates into CASSSPSGSNEQFF.

V usage is TRBV6-5 and J usage is TRBJ1-2; D is undetermined. There are 14 residues in the CDR3. Germline CDR1 MNHEY, CDR2 SVGAGI. V was clipped by 7 bases and J by 6 bases, with 18 bases between them. The CDR3 here is CASTTSHSKDGYTF. As DNA, the CDR3 is TGTGCCAGCACCACTTCACACTCGAAGGATGGCTACACCTTC.

This chain connects TRBV10-3 to TRBJ2-3, with 9 bases fitting TRBD1. Germline lookup yields CDR1 ENHRY and CDR2 SYGVKD. The V segment lost 0 bases and the J segment 0 bases; nucleotides outside the gene matches: 4. CDR3 length: 17 residues. In nucleotides, the CDR3 is TGTGCCATCAGTGAGTCGGCCGGGACAGGGAGCACAGATACGCAGTATTTT. Amino acids: CAISESAGTGSTDTQYF.

The J gene is TRBJ2-1, the V gene TRBV20-1; D may match TRBD1 or TRBD2 (5 bases each). The CDR3 totals 17 residues. The V and J ends lost 3 bases and 0 bases respectively, with 18 bases between them. CDR1 is DFQATT and CDR2 is SNEGSKA in the germline V gene (reference sequence). DNA for the CDR3: TGCAGTGCTAGGGAGGACACCCAGGCGATCTCCTACAATGAGCAGTTCTTC. It codes for CSAREDTQAISYNEQFF.

The chain employs TRBV7-9 and TRBJ1-1; D not certain. Germline assignment: CDR1 SEHNR and CDR2 FQNEAQ (reference sequence). This CDR3 is built from 12 residues. V lost 7 bases and J lost 1, with 7 bases in between. The CDR3 DNA follows: TGTGCCAGCAATACAGCGAACACTGAAGCTTTCTTT. It specifies CASNTANTEAFF.

This chain links TRBV19 with TRBJ2-1; TRBD2 agrees at 7 bases. There are 14 residues in the CDR3. V gave up 5 bases and J gave up 4 bases; unmatched junction bases: 5. Germline V gives CDR1 LNHDA, CDR2 SQIVND (reference sequence). The CDR3 DNA is TGTGCCAGTAGTGAAGGACTAGGATACAATGAGCAGTTCTTC. Its translation: CASSEGLGYNEQFF.

The V gene is TRBV11-2, the J gene TRBJ2-1; D ambiguous. This CDR3 has 17 residues. From germline, CDR1 is SGHAT and CDR2 FQNNGV. The germline V and J ends were trimmed by 0 bases and 0 bases, with 12 bases remaining between them. Here the CDR3 reads CASSLDVGQSSYNEQFF. The CDR3 nucleotides read TGTGCCAGCAGCTTAGATGTAGGTCAGAGCTCCTACAATGAGCAGTTCTTC.

The chain links TRBV19 to TRBJ2-7; D tentatively reads TRBD1 or TRBD2 (5 bases each). The CDR3 runs to 13 residues. Per germline, CDR1 LNHDA and CDR2 SQIVND (reference sequence). Trimming removed 5 bases at V and 0 bases at J, with 8 bases between. The CDR3 coding sequence is TGTGCCAGTAGTTGGGGGACCTCCTACGAGCAGTACTTC. This gives the protein CASSWGTSYEQYF.

The gene calls are TRBV2 and TRBJ1-2; 9 bases map to TRBD1. The CDR3 spans 15 residues. V lost 6 bases to trimming and J lost 7 bases; unmatched junction nucleotides: 12. Germline V lookup: CDR1 SNHLY, CDR2 FYNNEI. This CDR3 is CASRRPGTGRGGYTF. In DNA form, the CDR3 reads TGTGCCAGCAGACGTCCCGGGACAGGGAGGGGTGGCTACACCTTC.

This chain uses TRBV7-2 with TRBJ2-7; the match to TRBD2 covers 9 bases. The CDR3 runs to 15 residues. The germline gives CDR1 SGHTA, CDR2 FQGNSA. Unmatched junction bases numbered 7, after V lost 2 bases and J lost 5 bases. The CDR3 region is CASSLIAGVGNEQYF. CDR3 nucleotide sequence: TGTGCCAGCAGCTTAATAGCGGGAGTGGGAAACGAGCAGTACTTC.

This chain connects TRBV13 to TRBJ2-1, with D tentatively TRBD2 (5 bases). V was trimmed by 0 bases and J by 6 bases, leaving 9 bases between them. The germline V gene has CDR1 PRHDT and CDR2 FYEKMQ (reference sequence). The CDR3 sequence is 14 residues long. CDR3 loop: CASSLGGMGNEQFF. DNA of the CDR3: TGTGCCAGCAGCTTAGGCGGGATGGGCAATGAGCAGTTCTTC.

This rearrangement joins TRBV20-1 to TRBJ2-7; D not resolved. Germline CDR1 DFQATT, CDR2 SNEGSKA (reference sequence). Between the trimmed V and J ends, which lost 5 bases and 9 bases, there was a span of 14 bases. The CDR3 spans 11 residues. The CDR3 DNA reads as TGCAGTGCTGCCTACACCGGTGGGCAGTACTTC. Translated: CSAAYTGGQYF.

J is TRBJ2-1 and V is TRBV7-9; a weak D match, TRBD1 (6 bases). The CDR3 has 16 residues. Germline V lookup: CDR1 SEHNR, CDR2 FQNEAQ (reference sequence). Trimming pared 0 bases from V and 2 bases from J, leaving 11 bases between. The CDR3, as DNA: TGTGCCAGCAGCTTAGCGTCACAGGGACCCTACAATGAGCAGTTCTTC. Its translation is CASSLASQGPYNEQFF.

The J gene is TRBJ1-2, the V gene TRBV29-1, with D perhaps matching TRBD1 (5 bases). Germline CDR1 and CDR2: SQVTM and ANQGSEA. The V end lost 3 bases, the J end lost 2 bases, and 19 bases lay between the germline ends. The CDR3 contains 16 residues. CDR3 DNA sequence: TGCAGCGTTGACGGGGACCGAAAATGGGGCAACTATGGCTACACCTTC. It is translated as CSVDGDRKWGNYGYTF. Full variable domain (rest looked up from reference TRBV29-1 and TRBJ1-2): SAVISQKPSRDICQRGTSLTIQCQVDSQVTMMFWYRQQPGQSLTLIATANQGSEATYESGFVIDKFPISRPNLTFSTLTVSNMSPEDSSIYLCSVDGDRKWGNYGYTFGSGTRLTVV.

The chain is built from TRBV7-9 and TRBJ1-2; the D gene is possibly TRBD1 (5 bases). CDR1 and CDR2 from the germline V gene are SEHNR and FQNEAQ (reference sequence). With 8 bases removed from V and 2 bases from J, the gap between germline ends came to 15 bases. The CDR3 is made up of 14 amino acids. CDR3 nucleotides: TGTGCCAGCCGACTAGGGGACGTCAACTATGGCTACACCTTC. As protein: CASRLGDVNYGYTF.

The V gene is TRBV7-2, the J gene TRBJ2-1, with 8 positions matching TRBD2. Losses at the gene ends were 4 bases for V and 5 bases for J; bases not matched to a gene: 7. CDR3 length equals 15 residues. Germline V lookup: CDR1 SGHTA, CDR2 FQGNSA. This chain's CDR3 is CASSYLSGTNNEQFF. CDR3 DNA: TGTGCCAGCAGCTATCTTAGCGGGACCAACAATGAGCAGTTCTTC.